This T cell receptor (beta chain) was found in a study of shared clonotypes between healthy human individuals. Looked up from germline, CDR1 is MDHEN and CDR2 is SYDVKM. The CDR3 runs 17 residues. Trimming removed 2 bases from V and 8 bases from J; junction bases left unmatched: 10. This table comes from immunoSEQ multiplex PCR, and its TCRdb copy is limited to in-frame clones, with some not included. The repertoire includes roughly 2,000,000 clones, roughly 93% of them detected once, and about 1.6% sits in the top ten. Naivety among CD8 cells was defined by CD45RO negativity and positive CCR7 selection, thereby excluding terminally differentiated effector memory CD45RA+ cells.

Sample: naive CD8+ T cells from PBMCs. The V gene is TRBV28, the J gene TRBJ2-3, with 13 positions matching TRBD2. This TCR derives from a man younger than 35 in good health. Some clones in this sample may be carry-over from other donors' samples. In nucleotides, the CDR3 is TGTGCCAGCAGTTTACGGACTAGCGGGAGTAGATCGGTTACGCAGTATTTT. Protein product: CASSLRTSGSRSVTQYF.